The sequence of this T cell receptor beta chain was determined in a study of response to subunit inactivated influenza vaccine. Study-wide findings and caveats: Authors suggested that a seasonal influenza vaccination recruits few new T cells each time.

In TCRdb, the RT-PCR reads were re-called with MiXCR into one record per CDR3 protein. The sample has about 520,000 distinct CDR3 sequences; around 7.9% are singletons. The CDR3 runs to 13 residues. Looked up from germline, CDR1 is SGHRS and CDR2 is YFSETQ. The germline V and J ends were trimmed by 0 bases and 5 bases, with 7 bases remaining between them. This clonotype has a handful of counts. As yet, its antigen is unknown. The gene calls are TRBV5-1 and TRBJ2-3, with D unresolved. The specimen was PBMCs from blood, collected around 25 months after vaccination. The receptor's source is a man aged 50-75 years who received an inactivated influenza vaccine. CDR3 sequence: CASSLVQEDTQYF. DNA for the CDR3: TGCGCCAGCAGCTTGGTACAAGAAGATACGCAGTATTTT.